This entry lists 19 T cell receptor beta chains sequenced from one sample in a study of T cells in Graves' hyperthyroidism and ophthalmopathy. Researchers amplified the TCR beta CDR3 regions from RNA transcripts. With the HTBI primer set, the TCR CDR3 went through a first round of RT-PCR. TCRdb analysed the multiplex PCR reads with MiXCR anew, one entry per CDR3 protein. The sample carries roughly 330,000 distinct CDR3 sequences, roughly 15% recorded once. Source material: blood. The receptors stem from a man aged 25-45 years with Graves' hyperthyroidism.

This clonotype was counted a few times. The chain links TRBV7-9 to TRBJ1-1; possibly TRBD1 for D (5 bases). Trimming pared 7 bases from V and 9 bases from J, leaving 18 bases between. The CDR3 has 13 amino acids. Germline V CDR1 and CDR2: SEHNR, FQNEAQ (reference sequence). DNA for the CDR3: TGTGCCAGCACCTCCGCAGGGTTAGGGAAAGCTTTCTTT. It yields the protein CASTSAGLGKAFF.

This clonotype was seen repeatedly, ten times or more. This chain uses TRBV29-1 with TRBJ2-3; 11 bases are a match to TRBD2. The CDR3 contains 13 residues. V lost 6 bases, J lost 3 bases, and 2 bases stayed unmatched. The V gene's germline CDR1 is SQVTM and CDR2 ANQGSEA. CDR3 residues: CSVTSGITDTQYF. DNA of the CDR3: TGCAGCGTGACTAGCGGGATTACAGATACGCAGTATTTT.

The chain links TRBV4-1 to TRBJ2-3; D not certain. In germline, CDR1 is MGHRA, CDR2 YSYEKL. The CDR3 has 13 residues. The V end lost 1 base, the J end lost 5 bases, and 7 bases lay between the germline ends. The DNA of the CDR3 is TGCGCCAGCAGCCAAGTTTTCGAAGATACGCAGTATTTT. Translating it yields CASSQVFEDTQYF.

The chain combines TRBV20-1 with TRBJ2-7, with D possibly being TRBD2 (5 bases). The germline V and J ends were trimmed by 3 bases and 0 bases, with 18 bases remaining between them. CDR1 and CDR2 from the germline V gene are DFQATT and SNEGSKA (reference sequence). The CDR3 is made up of 16 amino acids. CDR3 amino acids: CSARGFIRETSYEQYF. The DNA of the CDR3 is TGCAGTGCTAGGGGGTTTATTAGGGAGACCTCCTACGAGCAGTACTTC.

The chain carries TRBV20-1 and TRBJ2-1; D could derive from TRBD1 or TRBD2 (5 bases each). The CDR3 contains 13 residues. V gave up 6 bases and J gave up 4 bases, with 13 bases separating them. The germline CDR1 and CDR2 sequences are DFQATT and SNEGSKA (reference sequence). This CDR3 is CSATRDPYNEQFF. The CDR3 DNA is TGCAGTGCCACTCGGGACCCGTACAATGAGCAGTTCTTC.

This clonotype was observed a handful of times. This chain uses TRBV20-1 with TRBJ2-7, with D perhaps matching TRBD2 (5 bases). CDR1 DFQATT and CDR2 SNEGSKA come from the germline V gene (reference sequence). The CDR3 is made up of 15 amino acids. V lost 6 bases and J lost 2, with 20 bases in between. CDR3 sequence (DNA): TGCAGTGCCGCACGTGGAGAGGGCGGCACCTACGAGCAGTACTTC. This translates into CSAARGEGGTYEQYF.

V is TRBV20-1 and J is TRBJ1-2, with a weak D call TRBD1 (5 bases). Germline V gives CDR1 DFQATT, CDR2 SNEGSKA (reference sequence). With 0 bases removed from V and 6 bases from J, the gap between germline ends came to 14 bases. This CDR3 is 14 amino acids long. In nucleotides, the CDR3 is TGCAGTGCTAGAGATCTGAGGGGCGTAGATGGCTACACCTTC. Its translation is CSARDLRGVDGYTF.

This clonotype was recorded at least ten times. V and J are TRBV15 and TRBJ2-1; 8 bases match TRBD2. The germline V gene encodes CDR1 LNHNV and CDR2 YYDKDF (reference sequence). There are 16 residues in the CDR3. Trimming removed 1 base from V and 3 bases from J; junction bases left unmatched: 5. CDR3 in DNA: TGTGCCACCAGCAGAGTGACGGGAGGGGTCTACAATGAGCAGTTCTTC. This translates into CATSRVTGGVYNEQFF.

This clonotype appeared a few times. This chain uses TRBV5-1 with TRBJ1-3, with a weak D call TRBD1 (6 bases). Germline V gene sequence: CDR1 SGHRS, CDR2 YFSETQ. Trimming removed 1 base from V and 0 bases from J, with 8 bases in between. This CDR3 is 15 amino acids long. The CDR3 here is CASSLNRDSGNTIYF. CDR3 nucleotides: TGCGCCAGCAGCTTGAACAGGGACTCTGGAAACACCATATATTTT.

The chain carries TRBV7-9 and TRBJ2-1, with D perhaps given as TRBD1 or TRBD2 (5 bases each). CDR3 size: 15 residues. Trimming took off 5 bases at V and 6 bases at J, with 17 bases between the two ends. The V gene's germline CDR1 is SEHNR and CDR2 FQNEAQ (reference sequence). CDR3 in amino acids: CASSRSSGGGNEQFF. The CDR3 nucleotides read TGTGCCAGCAGCCGAAGTTCAGGTGGGGGCAATGAGCAGTTCTTC.

This clonotype was seen repeatedly, ten times or more. The V gene is TRBV12-3 or TRBV12-4, the J gene TRBJ2-2, with 8 positions matching TRBD2. This CDR3 comprises 16 residues. V was pared by 5 bases and J by 1 base, with 6 bases of the junction left unmatched. CDR3 residues: CASSPRGTRNTGELFF. The CDR3 region has the DNA TGTGCCAGCAGTCCTAGGGGGACTAGGAACACCGGGGAGCTGTTTTTT.

This clonotype appeared a few times. The chain has TRBV10-3 and TRBJ2-7, with 10 bases fitting TRBD2. Germline V gene data show CDR1 as ENHRY and CDR2 as SYGVKD. This CDR3 is built from 17 residues. V trimming: 0 bases; J trimming: 7 bases; junction bases outside the gene matches: 12. The CDR3 sequence is CAISESSRASGRGEQYF. CDR3 in DNA: TGTGCCATCAGTGAGTCCTCTAGGGCTAGCGGGAGAGGTGAGCAGTACTTC.

This clonotype showed up just a few times. This sequence joins TRBV7-9 and TRBJ1-2; D is possibly TRBD1 (6 bases). This CDR3 region has 14 residues. Germline V CDR1 and CDR2: SEHNR, FQNEAQ (reference sequence). V lost 3 bases to trimming and J lost 3 bases, with 11 bases between them. CDR3 residues: CASSFISGDYGYTF. The CDR3, as DNA: TGTGCCAGCAGCTTTATTTCAGGGGACTATGGCTACACCTTC.

The chain is built from TRBV24-1 and TRBJ1-5; the D gene is possibly TRBD1 (6 bases). The V gene lost 9 bases and the J gene lost 6 bases, with 17 bases spanning the gap. CDR3 length: 14 residues. CDR1 is KGHDR, CDR2 SFDVKD, per germline. Here the CDR3 DNA reads TGTGCCACCGCCCGCCAGGGACAAGGTCAGCCCCAGCATTTT. As protein: CATARQGQGQPQHF.

Concerning this clonotype: A read error may produce the germline difference seen at one junction end. The chain recombines TRBV11-2 with TRBJ1-1; tentative D call: TRBD1 (5 bases). Germline V lookup: CDR1 SGHAT, CDR2 FQNNGV. CDR3 size: 14 residues. The CDR3 sequence: CASSLGPNRAEGFF. Written as DNA, the CDR3 is TGTGCCAGCAGCTTGGGGCCAAATCGGGCTGAAGGTTTCTTT. The full variable domain, its missing parts supplied by reference TRBV11-2 and TRBJ1-1, is EAGVAQSPRYKIIEKRQSVAFWCNPISGHATLYWYQQILGQGPKLLIQFQNNGVVDDSQLPKDRFSAERLKGVDSTLKIQPAKLEDSAVYLCASSLGPNRAEGFFGQGTRLTVV.

This clonotype has just a few counts. This chain connects TRBV2 to TRBJ2-1; 10 bases map to TRBD2. J lost 6 bases, V lost 4 bases, and 6 bases had no gene match. The CDR3 runs 15 residues. The germline gives CDR1 SNHLY, CDR2 FYNNEI. The CDR3 here is CASSVGAGGTNEQFF. CDR3 DNA sequence: TGTGCCAGCAGTGTAGGAGCGGGAGGGACCAATGAGCAGTTCTTC.

The genes are TRBV18 and TRBJ1-3; TRBD1 is a possible D gene (5 bases). Trimming cost V 4 bases and J 0 bases, with 13 bases left between them. There are 16 residues in the CDR3. CDR1 KGHSH and CDR2 LQKENI come from the germline V gene. The CDR3 DNA sequence: TGTGCCAGCTCACATGGACACGCGAACTCTGGAAACACCATATATTTT. Its protein product is CASSHGHANSGNTIYF.

This sequence joins TRBV18 and TRBJ1-2; 7 bases align to TRBD1. From germline, CDR1 is KGHSH and CDR2 LQKENI. With 2 bases clipped from V and 4 bases from J, the junction kept 4 bases outside the gene matches. CDR3 length equals 14 residues. The CDR3 is CASSPGTEIYGYTF. The CDR3 coding sequence is TGTGCCAGCTCACCAGGGACAGAAATCTATGGCTACACCTTC.

This clonotype was counted at least ten times. This sequence joins TRBV27 and TRBJ1-1; possibly TRBD1 for D (6 bases). The germline CDR1 and CDR2 sequences are MNHEY and SMNVEV (reference sequence). The V gene lost 6 bases and the J gene lost 3 bases, with 14 bases spanning the gap. The CDR3 extends over 14 amino acids. The DNA of the CDR3 is TGTGCCAGCAGGGGACGAAGGGGGGACACTGAAGCTTTCTTT. It yields the protein CASRGRRGDTEAFF.